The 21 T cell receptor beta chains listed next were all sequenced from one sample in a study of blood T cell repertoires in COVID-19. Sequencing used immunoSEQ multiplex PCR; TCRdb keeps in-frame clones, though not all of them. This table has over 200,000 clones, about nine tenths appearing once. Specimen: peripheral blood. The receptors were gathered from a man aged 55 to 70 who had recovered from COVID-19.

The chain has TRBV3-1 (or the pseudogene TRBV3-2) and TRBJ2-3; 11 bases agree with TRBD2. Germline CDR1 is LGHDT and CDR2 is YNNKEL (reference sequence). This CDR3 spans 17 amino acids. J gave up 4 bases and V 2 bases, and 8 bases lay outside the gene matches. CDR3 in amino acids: CASSQTHSGGAADTQYF. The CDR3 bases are TGTGCCAGCAGCCAAACCCATAGCGGGGGGGCCGCAGATACGCAGTATTTT.

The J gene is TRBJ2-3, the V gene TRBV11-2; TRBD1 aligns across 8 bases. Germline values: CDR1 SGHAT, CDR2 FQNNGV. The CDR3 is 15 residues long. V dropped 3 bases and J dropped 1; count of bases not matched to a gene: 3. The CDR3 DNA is TGTGCCAGCAGCTTGCAGGGGGCTCGCACAGATACGCAGTATTTT. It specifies CASSLQGARTDTQYF.

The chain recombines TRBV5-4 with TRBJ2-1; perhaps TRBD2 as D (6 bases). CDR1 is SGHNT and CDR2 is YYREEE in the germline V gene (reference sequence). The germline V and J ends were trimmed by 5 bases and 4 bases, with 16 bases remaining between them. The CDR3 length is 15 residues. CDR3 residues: CASRTTRDLYNEQFF. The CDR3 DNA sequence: TGTGCCAGCAGAACGACTCGGGACTTATACAATGAGCAGTTCTTC.

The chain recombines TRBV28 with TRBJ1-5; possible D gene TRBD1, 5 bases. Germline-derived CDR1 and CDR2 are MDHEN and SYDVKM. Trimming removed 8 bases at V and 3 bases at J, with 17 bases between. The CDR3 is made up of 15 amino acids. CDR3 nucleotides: TGTGCCAGCCGTGGAGAGGCGGGGGACAATCAGCCCCAGCATTTT. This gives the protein CASRGEAGDNQPQHF.

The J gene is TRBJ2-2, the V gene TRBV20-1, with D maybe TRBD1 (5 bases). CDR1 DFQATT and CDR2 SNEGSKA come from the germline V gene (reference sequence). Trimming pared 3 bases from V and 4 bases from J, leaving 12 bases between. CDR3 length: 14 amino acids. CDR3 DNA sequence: TGCAGTGCTAGTGTCCGGACACCCACCGGGGAGCTGTTTTTT. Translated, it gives CSASVRTPTGELFF.

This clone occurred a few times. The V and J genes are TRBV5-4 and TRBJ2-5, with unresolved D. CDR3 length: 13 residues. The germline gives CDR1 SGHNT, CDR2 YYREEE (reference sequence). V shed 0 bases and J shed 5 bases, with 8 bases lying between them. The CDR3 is CASSLAYGETQYF. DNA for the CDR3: TGTGCCAGCAGCTTGGCCTACGGGGAGACCCAGTACTTC. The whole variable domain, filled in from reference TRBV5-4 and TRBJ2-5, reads ETGVTQSPTHLIKTRGQQVTLRCSSQSGHNTVSWYQQALGQGPQFIFQYYREEENGRGNFPPRFSGLQFPNYSSELNVNALELDDSALYLCASSLAYGETQYFGPGTRLLVL.

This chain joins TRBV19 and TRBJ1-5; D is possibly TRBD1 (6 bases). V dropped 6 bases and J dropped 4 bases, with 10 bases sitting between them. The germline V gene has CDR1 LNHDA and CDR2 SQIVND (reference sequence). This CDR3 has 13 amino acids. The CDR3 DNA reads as TGTGCCAGTAGGTTAACAGGGAATCAGCCCCAGCATTTT. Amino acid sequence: CASRLTGNQPQHF.

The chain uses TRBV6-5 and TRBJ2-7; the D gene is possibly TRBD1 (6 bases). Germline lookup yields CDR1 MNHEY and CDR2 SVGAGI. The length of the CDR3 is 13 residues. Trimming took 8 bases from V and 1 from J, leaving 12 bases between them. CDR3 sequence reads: CASGTGFSYEQYF. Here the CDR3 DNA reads TGTGCCAGCGGTACAGGGTTTTCCTACGAGCAGTACTTC.

Here the CDR3 DNA reads TGTGCCAGCTCACTCACAGGGTTATCCTATAATTCACCCCTCCACTTT. Residues: CASSLTGLSYNSPLHF. The chain uses TRBV18 and TRBJ1-6; D perhaps matches TRBD1 (6 bases). CDR1 KGHSH and CDR2 LQKENI come from the germline V gene. There are 16 residues in the CDR3. The germline V and J ends were trimmed by 4 bases and 1 base, with 11 bases remaining between them.

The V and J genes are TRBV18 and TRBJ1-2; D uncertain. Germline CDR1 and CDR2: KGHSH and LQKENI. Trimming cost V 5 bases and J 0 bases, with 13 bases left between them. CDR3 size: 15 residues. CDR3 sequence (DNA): TGTGCCAGCTCAAAGGGCTGGGGAGCTAACTATGGCTACACCTTC. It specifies CASSKGWGANYGYTF.

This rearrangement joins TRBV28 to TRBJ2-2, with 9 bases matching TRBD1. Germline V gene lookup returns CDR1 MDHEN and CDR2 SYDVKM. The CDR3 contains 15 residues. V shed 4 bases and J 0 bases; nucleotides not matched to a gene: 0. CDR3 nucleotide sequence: TGTGCCAGCAGTTGGACAGGGGCGAACACCGGGGAGCTGTTTTTT. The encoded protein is CASSWTGANTGELFF.

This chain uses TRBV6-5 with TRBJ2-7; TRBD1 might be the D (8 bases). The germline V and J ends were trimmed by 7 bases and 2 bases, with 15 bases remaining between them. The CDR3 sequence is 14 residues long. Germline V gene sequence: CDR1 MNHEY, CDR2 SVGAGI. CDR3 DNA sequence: TGTGCCAGCACCTCAACAGGGGGGGCCTACGAGCAGTACTTC. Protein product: CASTSTGGAYEQYF.

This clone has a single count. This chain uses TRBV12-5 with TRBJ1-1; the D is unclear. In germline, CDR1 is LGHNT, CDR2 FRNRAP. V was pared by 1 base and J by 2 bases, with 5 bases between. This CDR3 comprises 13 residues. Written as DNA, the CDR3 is TGTGCTAGTGGTTTGGGAGAAAACACTGAAGCTTTCTTT. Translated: CASGLGENTEAFF.

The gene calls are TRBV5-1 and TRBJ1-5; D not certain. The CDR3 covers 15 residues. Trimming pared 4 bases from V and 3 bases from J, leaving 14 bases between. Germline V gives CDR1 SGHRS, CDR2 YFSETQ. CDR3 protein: CASSPWTGNNQPQHF. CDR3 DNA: TGCGCCAGCAGCCCTTGGACTGGGAACAATCAGCCCCAGCATTTT.

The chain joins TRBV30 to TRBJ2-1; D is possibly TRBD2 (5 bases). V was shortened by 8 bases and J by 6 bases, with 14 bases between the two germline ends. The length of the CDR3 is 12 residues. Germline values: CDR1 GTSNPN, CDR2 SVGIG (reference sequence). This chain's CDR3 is CAGGGASNEQFF. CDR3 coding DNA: TGTGCCGGAGGAGGTGCGTCCAATGAGCAGTTCTTC.

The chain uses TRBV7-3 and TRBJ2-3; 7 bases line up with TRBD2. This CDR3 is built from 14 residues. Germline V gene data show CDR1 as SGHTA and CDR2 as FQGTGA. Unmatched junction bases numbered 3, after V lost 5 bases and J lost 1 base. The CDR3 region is CASSERGGTDTQYF. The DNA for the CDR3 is TGTGCCAGCAGCGAACGGGGGGGCACAGATACGCAGTATTTT.

CDR3 in amino acids: CASSLLAGSYNEQFF. The CDR3 DNA follows: TGCGCCAGCAGCTTACTAGCGGGCAGCTACAATGAGCAGTTCTTC. This chain joins TRBV5-1 and TRBJ2-1; 9 positions match TRBD2. There are 15 residues in the CDR3. CDR1 SGHRS and CDR2 YFSETQ come from the germline V gene. Trimming took 2 bases from V and 3 from J; bases not matched to a gene: 3.

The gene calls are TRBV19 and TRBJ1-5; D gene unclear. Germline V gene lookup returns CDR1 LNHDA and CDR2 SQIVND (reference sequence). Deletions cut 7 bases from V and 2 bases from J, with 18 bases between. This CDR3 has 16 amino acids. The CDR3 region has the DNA TGTGCCAGTACTCCCCCCGGGGTAAGAGGCAATCAGCCCCAGCATTTT. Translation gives CASTPPGVRGNQPQHF.

The CDR3 coding sequence is TGTGCCAGCAGTTTTCTAGGTTCCAATGAGCAGTTCTTC. Translating gives CASSFLGSNEQFF. This chain connects TRBV12-3 or TRBV12-4 to TRBJ2-1; D is undetermined. The CDR3 covers 13 residues. The V and J ends lost 3 bases and 6 bases respectively, with 9 bases between them.

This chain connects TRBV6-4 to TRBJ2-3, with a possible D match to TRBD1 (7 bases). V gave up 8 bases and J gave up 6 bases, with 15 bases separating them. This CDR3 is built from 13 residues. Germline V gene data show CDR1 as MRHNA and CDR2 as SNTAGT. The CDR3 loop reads CASGGGLPDTQYF. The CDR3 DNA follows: TGTGCCAGCGGAGGGGGCCTTCCGGATACGCAGTATTTT.

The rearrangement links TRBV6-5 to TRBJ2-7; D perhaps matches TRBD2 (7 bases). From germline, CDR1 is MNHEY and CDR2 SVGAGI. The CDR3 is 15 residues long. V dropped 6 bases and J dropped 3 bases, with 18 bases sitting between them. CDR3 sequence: CASRGGGTTLYEQYF. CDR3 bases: TGTGCCAGCAGAGGGGGGGGGACTACTCTCTACGAGCAGTACTTC.